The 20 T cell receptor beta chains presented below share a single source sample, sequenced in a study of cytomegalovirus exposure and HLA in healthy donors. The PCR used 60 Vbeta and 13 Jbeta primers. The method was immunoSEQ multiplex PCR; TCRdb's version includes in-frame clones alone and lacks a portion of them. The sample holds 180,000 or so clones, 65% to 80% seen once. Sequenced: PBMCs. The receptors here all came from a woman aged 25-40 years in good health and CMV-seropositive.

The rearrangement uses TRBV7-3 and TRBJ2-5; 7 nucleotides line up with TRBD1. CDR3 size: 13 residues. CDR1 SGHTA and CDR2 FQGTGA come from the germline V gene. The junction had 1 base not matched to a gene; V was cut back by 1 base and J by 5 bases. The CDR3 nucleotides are TGTGCCAGCAGCTTAAGACAGGGTGAGACCCAGTACTTC. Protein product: CASSLRQGETQYF.

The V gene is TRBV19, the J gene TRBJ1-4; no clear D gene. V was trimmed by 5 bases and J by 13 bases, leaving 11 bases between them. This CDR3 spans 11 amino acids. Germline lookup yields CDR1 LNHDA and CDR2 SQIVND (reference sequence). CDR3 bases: TGTGCCAGTAGTTTTGCGGGCATACTGTTTTTT. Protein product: CASSFAGILFF.

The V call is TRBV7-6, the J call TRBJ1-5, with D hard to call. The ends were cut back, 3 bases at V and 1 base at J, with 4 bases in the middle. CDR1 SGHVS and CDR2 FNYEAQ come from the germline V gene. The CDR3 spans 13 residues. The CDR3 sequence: CASSFGSNQPQHF. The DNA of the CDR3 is TGTGCCAGCAGCTTTGGCAGCAATCAGCCCCAGCATTTT.

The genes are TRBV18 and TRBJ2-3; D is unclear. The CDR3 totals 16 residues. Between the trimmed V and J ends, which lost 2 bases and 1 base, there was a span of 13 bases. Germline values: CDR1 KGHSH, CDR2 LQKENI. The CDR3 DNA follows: TGTGCCAGCTCACCATCCGCCCCAAGAGGCACAGATACGCAGTATTTT. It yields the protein CASSPSAPRGTDTQYF.

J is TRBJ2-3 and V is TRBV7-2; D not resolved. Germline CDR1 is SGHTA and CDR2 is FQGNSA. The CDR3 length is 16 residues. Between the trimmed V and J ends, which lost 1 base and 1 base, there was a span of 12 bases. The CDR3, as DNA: TGTGCCAGCAGCTTAGACATCGGGTTCGGCACAGATACGCAGTATTTT. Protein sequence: CASSLDIGFGTDTQYF.

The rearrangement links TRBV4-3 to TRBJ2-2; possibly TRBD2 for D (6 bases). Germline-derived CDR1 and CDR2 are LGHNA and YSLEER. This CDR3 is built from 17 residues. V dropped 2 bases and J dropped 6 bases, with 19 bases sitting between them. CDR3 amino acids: CASSQKGLEGVSGELFF. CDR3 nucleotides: TGCGCCAGCAGCCAAAAGGGACTCGAGGGAGTCTCCGGGGAGCTGTTTTTT.

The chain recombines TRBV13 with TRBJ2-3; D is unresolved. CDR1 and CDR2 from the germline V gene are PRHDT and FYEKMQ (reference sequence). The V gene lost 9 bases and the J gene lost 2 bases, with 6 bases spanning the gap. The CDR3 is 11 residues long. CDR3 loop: CASYFTDTQYF. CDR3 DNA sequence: TGTGCCAGTTATTTCACAGATACGCAGTATTTT.

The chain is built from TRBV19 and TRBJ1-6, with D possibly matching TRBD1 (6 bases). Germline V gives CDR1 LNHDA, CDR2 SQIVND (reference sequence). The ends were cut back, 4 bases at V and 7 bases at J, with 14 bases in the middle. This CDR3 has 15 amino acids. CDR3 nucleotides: TGTGCCAGTAGTAACCCCGGGACACTCAATTCACCCCTCCACTTT. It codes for CASSNPGTLNSPLHF.

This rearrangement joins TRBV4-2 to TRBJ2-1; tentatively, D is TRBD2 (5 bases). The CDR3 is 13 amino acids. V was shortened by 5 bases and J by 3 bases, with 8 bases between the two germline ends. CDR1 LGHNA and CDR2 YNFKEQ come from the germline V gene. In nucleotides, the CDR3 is TGTGCCAGCAGCTCAACTAGCTACAATGAGCAGTTCTTC. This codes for CASSSTSYNEQFF.

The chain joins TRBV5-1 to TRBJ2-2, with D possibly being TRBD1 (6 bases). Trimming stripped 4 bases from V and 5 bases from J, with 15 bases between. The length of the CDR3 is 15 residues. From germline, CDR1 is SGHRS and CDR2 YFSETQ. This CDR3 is CASSPTGKQTGELFF. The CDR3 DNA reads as TGCGCCAGCAGCCCGACAGGAAAACAGACCGGGGAGCTGTTTTTT. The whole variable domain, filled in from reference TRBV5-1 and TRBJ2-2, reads KAGVTQTPRYLIKTRGQQVTLSCSPISGHRSVSWYQQTPGQGLQFLFEYFSETQRNKGNFPGRFSGRQFSNSRSEMNVSTLELGDSALYLCASSPTGKQTGELFFGEGSRLTVL.

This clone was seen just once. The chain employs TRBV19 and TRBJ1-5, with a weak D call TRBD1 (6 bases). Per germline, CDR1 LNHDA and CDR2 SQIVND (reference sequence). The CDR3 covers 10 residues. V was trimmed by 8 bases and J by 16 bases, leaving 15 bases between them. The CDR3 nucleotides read TGTGCCAGTGGACAGAGTATCAATCATTTT. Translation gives CASGQSINHF.

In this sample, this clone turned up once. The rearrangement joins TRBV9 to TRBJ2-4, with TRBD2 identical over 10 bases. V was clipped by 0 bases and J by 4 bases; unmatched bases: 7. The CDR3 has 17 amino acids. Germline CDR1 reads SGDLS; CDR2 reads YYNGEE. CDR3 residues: CASSVGNSGGRKNIQYF. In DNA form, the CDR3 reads TGTGCCAGCAGCGTAGGGAATAGCGGGGGGAGAAAAAACATTCAGTACTTC.

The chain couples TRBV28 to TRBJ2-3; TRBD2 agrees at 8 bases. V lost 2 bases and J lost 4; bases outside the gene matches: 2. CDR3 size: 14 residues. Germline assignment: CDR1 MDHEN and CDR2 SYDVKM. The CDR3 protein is CASSLTGGADTQYF. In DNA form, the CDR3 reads TGTGCCAGCAGTTTAACCGGGGGGGCAGATACGCAGTATTTT.

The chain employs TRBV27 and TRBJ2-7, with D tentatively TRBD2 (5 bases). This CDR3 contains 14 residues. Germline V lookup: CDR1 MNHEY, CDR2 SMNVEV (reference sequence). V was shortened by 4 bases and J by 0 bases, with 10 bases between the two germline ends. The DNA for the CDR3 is TGTGCCAGCAGTTCCGACTATAGCTCCTACGAGCAGTACTTC. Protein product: CASSSDYSSYEQYF.

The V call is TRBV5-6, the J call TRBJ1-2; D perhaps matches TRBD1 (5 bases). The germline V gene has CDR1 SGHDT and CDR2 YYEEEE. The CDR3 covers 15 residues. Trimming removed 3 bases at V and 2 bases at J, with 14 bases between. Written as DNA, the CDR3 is TGTGCCAGCAGCTCCACAGGAAGATTAAACTATGGCTACACCTTC. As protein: CASSSTGRLNYGYTF.

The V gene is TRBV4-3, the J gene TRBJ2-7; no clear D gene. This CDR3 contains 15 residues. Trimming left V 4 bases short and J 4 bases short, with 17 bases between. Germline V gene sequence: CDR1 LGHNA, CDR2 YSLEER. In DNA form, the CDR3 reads TGCGCCAGCAGCCTCTCCCTGCCAGGTCAATACGAGCAGTACTTC. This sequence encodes CASSLSLPGQYEQYF.

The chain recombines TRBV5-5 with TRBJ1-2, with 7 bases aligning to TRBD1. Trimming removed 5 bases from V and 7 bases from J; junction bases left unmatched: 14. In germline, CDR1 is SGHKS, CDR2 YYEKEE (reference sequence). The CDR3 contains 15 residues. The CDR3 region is CASRNSRGMEFGYTF. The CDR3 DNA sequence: TGTGCCAGCAGGAATAGCAGGGGGATGGAGTTTGGCTACACCTTC. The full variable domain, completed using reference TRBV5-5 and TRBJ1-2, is DAGVTQSPTHLIKTRGQQVTLRCSPISGHKSVSWYQQVLGQGPQFIFQYYEKEERGRGNFPDRFSARQFPNYSSELNVNALLLGDSALYLCASRNSRGMEFGYTFGSGTRLTVV.

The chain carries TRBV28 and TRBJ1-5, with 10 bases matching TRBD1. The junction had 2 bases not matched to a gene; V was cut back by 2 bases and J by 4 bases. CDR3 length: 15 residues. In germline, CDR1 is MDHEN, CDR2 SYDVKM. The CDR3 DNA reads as TGTGCCAGCAGTTTAGGACAGGGGGAAAATCAGCCCCAGCATTTT. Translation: CASSLGQGENQPQHF.

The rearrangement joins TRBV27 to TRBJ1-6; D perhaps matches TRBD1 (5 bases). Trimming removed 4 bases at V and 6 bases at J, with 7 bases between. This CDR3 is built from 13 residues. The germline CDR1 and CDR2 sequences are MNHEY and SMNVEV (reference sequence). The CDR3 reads CASSYDSNSPLHF. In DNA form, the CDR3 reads TGTGCCAGCAGTTACGACAGTAATTCACCCCTCCACTTT.

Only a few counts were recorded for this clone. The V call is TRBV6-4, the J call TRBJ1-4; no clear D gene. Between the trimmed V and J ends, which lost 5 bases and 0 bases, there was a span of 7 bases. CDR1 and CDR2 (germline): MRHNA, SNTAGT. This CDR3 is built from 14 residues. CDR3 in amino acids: CASSTGATNEKLFF. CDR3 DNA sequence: TGTGCCAGCAGTACCGGTGCAACTAATGAAAAACTGTTTTTT.